The rows below give T cell receptor beta chains drawn from one sample of a study of T cell responses to AZD1222 COVID-19 vaccine. TCRdb's table, derived via immunoSEQ multiplex PCR, lists solely in-frame clones and lacks some. This repertoire shows 75,000 to 100,000 clones, around 90% found once; its top ten account for about 3.4%. The sample here was peripheral blood, taken 28 days after the second AZD1222 dose. These TCRs come from an adult who received the AZD1222 COVID-19 vaccine. CDR3s include the opening cysteine and the closing phenylalanine or tryptophan. Each record gives: D gene, clone size, J gene, V gene, CDR3 protein, CDR3 DNA. The D gene is left open where the match is weak. Clone size appears in some rows only: once, few, many, or a class for an expanded clone.

>TRBD1|NA|TRBJ1-4|TRBV4-1
CASSQGTGNEKLFF
TGCGCCAGCAGCCAGGGGACAGGGAATGAAAAACTGTTTTTT
>NA|NA|TRBJ2-7|TRBV28
CASSSTGVWYEQYF
TGTGCCAGCAGTTCGACGGGGGTCTGGTACGAGCAGTACTTC
>NA|NA|TRBJ2-7|TRBV27
CASSFSQGTSYEQYF
TGTGCCAGCAGTTTTAGCCAGGGGACCTCCTACGAGCAGTACTTC
>NA|NA|TRBJ1-4|TRBV11-3
CASTFGRADEKLFF
TGTGCCAGCACCTTTGGCAGGGCTGATGAAAAACTGTTTTTT
>TRBD1|NA|TRBJ1-1|TRBV4-1
CASSQAPGQPHLDTEAFF
TGCGCCAGCAGCCAAGCTCCGGGACAGCCCCACCTGGACACTGAAGCTTTCTTT
>TRBD1|NA|TRBJ1-5|TRBV6-6
CASSYGGGASQPQHF
TGTGCCAGCAGTTACGGAGGGGGCGCGTCTCAGCCCCAGCATTTT
>NA|NA|TRBJ1-5|TRBV2
CASSDEGYQPQHF
TGTGCCAGCAGTGATGAGGGGTATCAGCCCCAGCATTTT
>TRBD1|NA|TRBJ2-7|TRBV6-2/TRBV6-3
CASSYSAGQGTEQYF
TGTGCCAGCAGTTACTCCGCCGGACAGGGTACCGAGCAGTACTTC
>NA|NA|TRBJ1-5|TRBV11-2
CASSLDWISAQHF
TGTGCCAGCAGCTTAGATTGGATTTCGGCCCAGCATTTT
>NA|NA|TRBJ2-7|TRBV3-1/TRBV3-2
CASSQSGPSSYEQYF
TGTGCCAGCAGCCAATCCGGGCCCTCCTCCTACGAGCAGTACTTC
>TRBD2|NA|TRBJ2-3|TRBV6-6
CASSYPPGGQADTQYF
TGTGCCAGCAGTTACCCCCCGGGGGGGCAGGCAGATACGCAGTATTTT
>NA|NA|TRBJ2-3|TRBV6-1
CASSEVGGDTQYF
TGTGCCAGCAGTGAAGTGGGAGGAGATACGCAGTATTTT
>NA|NA|TRBJ1-5|TRBV5-1
CASSLVGGNQPQHF
TGCGCCAGCAGCTTGGTAGGGGGCAATCAGCCCCAGCATTTT
>NA|few|TRBJ1-6|TRBV6-4
CASSDSPESPLHF
TGTGCCAGCAGTGACTCGCCGGAGTCACCCCTCCACTTT
>TRBD1|NA|TRBJ2-7|TRBV5-6
CASSLAARGHEQYF
TGTGCCAGCAGCTTGGCAGCCAGGGGGCACGAGCAGTACTTC
>NA|once|TRBJ1-1|TRBV6-5
CASSYSSLYTEAFF
TGTGCCAGCAGTTACTCGTCTTTGTACACTGAAGCTTTCTTT
>TRBD2|NA|TRBJ2-7|TRBV11-3
CASSLGLAFYEQYF
TGTGCCAGCAGCTTAGGACTAGCCTTCTACGAGCAGTACTTC
>NA|NA|TRBJ1-1|TRBV12-3/TRBV12-4
CASSLSGTQAFF
TGTGCCAGCAGTTTATCGGGGACCCAAGCTTTCTTT
>TRBD2|NA|TRBJ2-3|TRBV9
CASSVATSSGGAWDTQYF
TGTGCCAGCAGCGTAGCTACGAGTAGCGGGGGGGCATGGGATACGCAGTATTTT
>NA|NA|TRBJ1-6|TRBV5-6
CASSLYSNSPLHF
TGTGCCAGCAGCTTGTACAGCAATTCACCCCTCCACTTT
>NA|NA|TRBJ2-5|TRBV20-1
CSAPKEETQYF
TGCAGTGCCCCTAAAGAGGAGACCCAGTACTTC
>NA|NA|TRBJ1-2|TRBV30
CACTPYTGNSGYTF
TGTGCCTGCACACCTTATACGGGTAATAGTGGCTACACCTTC
>TRBD1|once|TRBJ2-2|TRBV3-1/TRBV3-2
CASSQRQGFDGELFF
TGTGCCAGCAGCCAGAGACAGGGATTTGACGGGGAGCTGTTTTTT
>TRBD2|NA|TRBJ2-5|TRBV6-2/TRBV6-3
CASSQATSGGETQYF
TGTGCCAGCAGCCAAGCGACTAGCGGGGGAGAGACCCAGTACTTC
>NA|NA|TRBJ2-2|TRBV27
CASSLRGANTGELFF
TGTGCCAGCAGTTTAAGGGGGGCCAACACCGGGGAGCTGTTTTTT
>NA|NA|TRBJ2-5|TRBV7-8
CASSQLETQYF
TGTGCCAGCAGCCAGTTGGAGACCCAGTACTTC
>NA|NA|TRBJ2-7|TRBV5-6
CASSLEMGTYEQYF
TGTGCCAGCAGCTTGGAAATGGGTACCTACGAGCAGTACTTC
>NA|once|TRBJ1-1|TRBV27
CASSLSGTGNTEAFF
TGTGCCAGCAGTTTATCGGGGACGGGGAACACTGAAGCTTTCTTT
>NA|NA|TRBJ1-2|TRBV7-9
CASIEGPGRRGYTF
TGTGCCAGCATCGAAGGACCCGGACGTCGTGGCTACACCTTC
>TRBD1|NA|TRBJ1-2|TRBV18
CASSPPTGTGGYGYTF
TGTGCCAGCTCACCCCCAACCGGGACAGGGGGCTATGGCTACACCTTC